The 28 T cell receptor beta chains below were found in one sample sequenced in a study of vaccination and CD4 T cells after COVID-19. The Oncomine TCR Beta short-read assay was applied to DNA of cultured CD4+ T cells. One entry per CDR3 protein, called by TCRdb with MiXCR from the PCR reads. This sample carries approximately 18,000 distinct CDR3 sequences, approximately 53% of them seen once, and the ten largest clones take about 7%. Stated treatment: roughly 10-day PBMC culture with coronavirus spike peptide pools or control peptides (ViraFEST assay). No antigens are known for them. This material consisted of CD4+ T cells from blood, cultured in vitro, taken before SARS-CoV-2 vaccination. The receptor source for this set is a human donor who had recovered from COVID-19.

V is TRBV10-3 and J is TRBJ1-4; the D is unclear. The length of the CDR3 is 15 residues. V lost 0 bases and J lost 8, with 13 bases in between. Looked up from germline, CDR1 is ENHRY and CDR2 is SYGVKD. Here the CDR3 reads CAISESVTVREKLFF. CDR3 in DNA: TGTGCCATCAGTGAGTCGGTGACGGTACGGGAAAAACTGTTTTTT.

V gene TRBV11-2 combines with J gene TRBJ1-2, with no clear D. Germline lookup yields CDR1 SGHAT and CDR2 FQNNGV. Trimming pared 5 bases from V and 8 bases from J, leaving 15 bases between. CDR3 length equals 13 residues. The CDR3 sequence: CASSPQGFRGYTF. DNA of the CDR3: TGTGCCAGCAGCCCCCAAGGGTTTCGGGGCTACACCTTC.

This chain links TRBV27 with TRBJ1-6, with 7 bases aligning to TRBD1. The ends lost 7 bases at V and 6 bases at J; junction bases unmatched: 6. Germline lookup yields CDR1 MNHEY and CDR2 SMNVEV (reference sequence). The CDR3 extends over 14 amino acids. The DNA for the CDR3 is TGTGCCAGCAACTCCTACAGGGGTAATTCACCCCTCCACTTT. Encoded protein: CASNSYRGNSPLHF.

This clonotype was seen a handful of times. The chain has TRBV2 and TRBJ1-5; D is perhaps TRBD1 (5 bases). The V end was cut by 10 bases, the J end by 3 bases, with 13 bases between. This CDR3 comprises 13 residues. Germline CDR1 reads SNHLY; CDR2 reads FYNNEI. The DNA of the CDR3 is TGTGCCACCAAAGACAGATCCAATCAGCCCCAGCATTTT. Protein product: CATKDRSNQPQHF. Looking up the rest from reference TRBV2 and TRBJ1-5 gives the full variable domain: EPEVTQTPSHQVTQMGQEVILRCVPISNHLYFYWYRQILGQKVEFLVSFYNNEISEKSEIFDDQFSVERPDGSNFTLKIRSTKLEDSAMYFCATKDRSNQPQHFGDGTRLSIL.

The chain links TRBV7-2 to TRBJ1-2; tentatively, D is TRBD1 (5 bases). The CDR3 length is 15 residues. Germline V CDR1 and CDR2: SGHTA, FQGNSA. With 5 bases removed from V and 3 bases from J, the gap between germline ends came to 16 bases. CDR3 coding DNA: TGTGCCAGCAGCCTCGGGGCGGTGGGGCACTATGGCTACACCTTC. This gives the protein CASSLGAVGHYGYTF.

This chain connects TRBV11-1 to TRBJ1-1; maybe TRBD1 (6 bases). The CDR3 runs to 14 residues. V was cut by 5 bases and J by 3 bases, with 13 bases left in between. From germline, CDR1 is SGHAT and CDR2 FQDESV (reference sequence). In DNA, the CDR3 is TGTGCCAGCAGCCAACAGGGCGCGTACACTGAAGCTTTCTTT. Its translation is CASSQQGAYTEAFF.

A single count supports this clonotype. The chain recombines TRBV27 with TRBJ2-7; tentative D call: TRBD1 (5 bases). CDR3 length equals 14 residues. V was trimmed by 3 bases and J by 4 bases, leaving 13 bases between them. Germline CDR1 MNHEY, CDR2 SMNVEV (reference sequence). The CDR3 DNA sequence: TGTGCCAGCAGTTTTGCAGGGTCCGATTACGAGCAGTACTTC. Translating gives CASSFAGSDYEQYF.

The chain is built from TRBV20-1 and TRBJ2-1; D gene uncertain. The germline CDR1 and CDR2 sequences are DFQATT and SNEGSKA (reference sequence). This CDR3 contains 14 residues. V gave up 6 bases and J gave up 0 bases, with 12 bases separating them. Here the CDR3 DNA reads TGCAGTGCAGCAGGCCAAAACTCCTACAATGAGCAGTTCTTC. The encoded protein is CSAAGQNSYNEQFF.

The chain carries TRBV5-1 and TRBJ2-7; no clear D gene. Trimming cost V 1 base and J 5 bases, with 13 bases left between them. This CDR3 region has 14 residues. The V gene's germline CDR1 is SGHRS and CDR2 YFSETQ. The CDR3 sequence is CASSLTEDAHEQYF. In DNA, the CDR3 is TGCGCCAGCAGCTTGACAGAAGATGCCCACGAGCAGTACTTC.

This clonotype was seen a handful of times. The chain employs TRBV20-1 and TRBJ2-7; D is perhaps TRBD1 or TRBD2 (5 bases each). V dropped 8 bases and J dropped 2 bases, with 16 bases sitting between them. Germline V CDR1 and CDR2: DFQATT, SNEGSKA (reference sequence). This CDR3 is built from 13 residues. DNA for the CDR3: TGCAGTCCGAAAGGGGACGGAACCTACGAGCAGTACTTC. This translates into CSPKGDGTYEQYF.

The chain joins TRBV20-1 to TRBJ2-7; D is unresolved. Per the germline V gene, CDR1 is DFQATT and CDR2 is SNEGSKA (reference sequence). The germline V and J ends were trimmed by 1 base and 5 bases, with 15 bases remaining between them. This CDR3 has 14 amino acids. For the CDR3, the DNA is TGCAGTGCTAGAGTCTTGGGCTACCGTGACGAGCAGTACTTC. It specifies CSARVLGYRDEQYF.

The chain couples TRBV29-1 to TRBJ2-2; 9 bases are shared with TRBD2. This CDR3 region has 13 residues. V dropped 2 bases and J dropped 6; count of bases not matched to a gene: 1. CDR1 and CDR2 from the germline V gene are SQVTM and ANQGSEA. DNA of the CDR3: TGCAGCGTTGAAAAGCGGGAGGCCGGGGAGCTGTTTTTT. Protein product: CSVEKREAGELFF.

This chain joins TRBV7-2 and TRBJ1-1; D ambiguous. Germline values: CDR1 SGHTA, CDR2 FQGNSA. CDR3 length equals 16 residues. Trimming took off 2 bases at V and 4 bases at J, with 17 bases between the two ends. CDR3 sequence: CASSLLGVGSATEAFF. Here the CDR3 DNA reads TGTGCCAGCAGCTTACTTGGGGTGGGGTCTGCCACTGAAGCTTTCTTT.

The chain recombines TRBV7-6 with TRBJ1-5; D unclear. Per germline, CDR1 SGHVS and CDR2 FNYEAQ. The CDR3 is 17 amino acids. V lost 1 base, J lost 0 bases, and 13 bases lay in between. For the CDR3, the DNA is TGTGCCAGCAGCTTAGTTTACGACCCCTATAGCAATCAGCCCCAGCATTTT. It is translated as CASSLVYDPYSNQPQHF.

As for this clonotype: One junction end disagrees with the germline gene, perhaps due to a read error. The J gene is TRBJ1-5, the V gene TRBV10-3; D perhaps matches TRBD1 (6 bases). The CDR3 covers 18 residues. Germline lookup yields CDR1 ENHRY and CDR2 SYGVKD. CDR3 coding DNA: TGTGCCACCTCGGCGGGGGCTCAAGAACGGTATAGCAATCAGTCCCAGCATTTT. Residues: CATSAGAQERYSNQSQHF.

This clonotype was seen more than once but under ten times. The gene calls are TRBV24-1 and TRBJ2-5; TRBD2 matches 7 bases. Germline trimming cut 3 bases from V and 10 bases from J; bases unmatched to any gene: 7. Germline CDR1 and CDR2: KGHDR and SFDVKD. CDR3 size: 13 residues. The CDR3 here is CATSDGRTRGQYF. The CDR3 DNA sequence: TGTGCCACCAGTGATGGGAGGACTAGGGGCCAGTACTTC.

This clonotype turned up a few times. The rearrangement links TRBV7-3 to TRBJ1-1, with D perhaps TRBD1 (6 bases). The CDR3 is made up of 14 amino acids. Germline V gene data show CDR1 as SGHTA and CDR2 as FQGTGA. The V gene lost 2 bases and the J gene lost 1 base, with 8 bases spanning the gap. CDR3 nucleotides: TGTGCCAGCAGCTTACAGGGGCCGAACACTGAAGCTTTCTTT. It encodes CASSLQGPNTEAFF.

This clonotype has a handful of counts. CDR3 protein: CSARDPRGLAGEQYF. In DNA form, the CDR3 reads TGCAGTGCTAGAGACCCCCGGGGACTAGCGGGGGAGCAGTACTTC. This chain joins TRBV20-1 and TRBJ2-7; 13 bases agree with TRBD2. V gave up 0 bases and J gave up 7 bases; unmatched junction bases: 6. This CDR3 spans 15 amino acids. The germline V gene encodes CDR1 DFQATT and CDR2 SNEGSKA (reference sequence).

The V gene is TRBV19, the J gene TRBJ1-2, with no clear D. Germline V gene lookup returns CDR1 LNHDA and CDR2 SQIVND (reference sequence). The CDR3 spans 11 residues. V was shortened by 5 bases and J by 14 bases, with 15 bases between the two germline ends. CDR3 amino acids: CASSEEPTLTF. The CDR3, as DNA: TGTGCCAGTAGTGAGGAGCCTACCCTTACCTTC.

This rearrangement joins TRBV6-5 to TRBJ1-6; D possibly corresponds to TRBD1 (5 bases). Germline lookup yields CDR1 MNHEY and CDR2 SVGAGI. Deletions cut 2 bases from V and 6 bases from J, with 11 bases between. This CDR3 spans 15 amino acids. The CDR3 loop reads CASSYGGTTNSPLHF. The CDR3 DNA sequence: TGTGCCAGCAGTTACGGGGGGACCACTAATTCACCCCTCCACTTT.

This chain uses TRBV18 with TRBJ2-2; D is possibly TRBD1 (6 bases). This CDR3 comprises 13 residues. V was pared by 1 base and J by 6 bases, with 6 bases between. Germline V gives CDR1 KGHSH, CDR2 LQKENI. The CDR3 reads CASSPQGAGELFF. The CDR3 DNA is TGTGCCAGCTCACCACAGGGGGCCGGGGAGCTGTTTTTT. Looking up the rest from reference TRBV18 and TRBJ2-2 gives the full variable domain: NAGVMQNPRHLVRRRGQEARLRCSPMKGHSHVYWYRQLPEEGLKFMVYLQKENIIDESGMPKERFSAEFPKEGPSILRIQQVVRGDSAAYFCASSPQGAGELFFGEGSRLTVL.

CDR3 region: CASTRSGNTGELFF. CDR3 nucleotides: TGCGCCAGCACCAGAAGCGGGAACACCGGGGAGCTGTTTTTT. The V gene is TRBV10-2, the J gene TRBJ2-2, with a tentative D call TRBD2 (5 bases). The CDR3 consists of 14 residues. Germline loops: CDR1 WSHSY, CDR2 SAAADI. The V end lost 7 bases, the J end lost 1 base, and 10 bases lay between the germline ends.

The J gene is TRBJ2-7, the V gene TRBV7-2; no clear D. The germline V gene encodes CDR1 SGHTA and CDR2 FQGNSA. Trimming cost V 9 bases and J 4 bases, with 16 bases left between them. This CDR3 contains 13 residues. The CDR3 protein is CASAGYLDYEQYF. The DNA for the CDR3 is TGTGCCAGTGCAGGTTACTTAGATTACGAGCAGTACTTC.

The chain carries TRBV20-1 and TRBJ2-2, with 8 bases aligning to TRBD1. The ends lost 1 base at V and 6 bases at J; junction bases unmatched: 10. The V gene's germline CDR1 is DFQATT and CDR2 SNEGSKA (reference sequence). This CDR3 comprises 16 residues. The CDR3 reads CSARVSDRGDSGELFF. CDR3 sequence (DNA): TGCAGTGCTAGAGTGAGCGACAGGGGAGATTCCGGGGAGCTGTTTTTT.

V is TRBV20-1 and J is TRBJ2-5; 8 nucleotides agree with TRBD1. The CDR3 sequence is 16 residues long. Germline trimming cut 6 bases from V and 5 bases from J; bases unmatched to any gene: 17. Germline V lookup: CDR1 DFQATT, CDR2 SNEGSKA (reference sequence). For the CDR3, the DNA is TGCAGTGCGATCAAAACTGGACAGGGCCTAACTGAGACCCAGTACTTC. Protein: CSAIKTGQGLTETQYF.

The chain joins TRBV20-1 to TRBJ2-2, with TRBD2 matching 10 bases. The CDR3 runs 15 residues. Looked up from germline, CDR1 is DFQATT and CDR2 is SNEGSKA (reference sequence). V lost 4 bases, J lost 0 bases, and 2 bases stayed unmatched. The chain's CDR3 is CSAIAGGANTGELFF. The CDR3 DNA sequence: TGCAGTGCTATAGCGGGAGGCGCGAACACCGGGGAGCTGTTTTTT.

This clonotype was recorded a few times. The J gene is TRBJ1-5, the V gene TRBV7-2; no definite D call. The V end was cut by 5 bases, the J end by 7 bases, with 12 bases between. There are 13 residues in the CDR3. Germline values: CDR1 SGHTA, CDR2 FQGNSA. The CDR3 region has the DNA TGTGCCAGCAGCCGAAGTGGGTACCAGCCCCAGCATTTT. It specifies CASSRSGYQPQHF.

V and J are TRBV7-2 and TRBJ1-5; D gene ambiguous. V was cut by 4 bases and J by 4 bases, with 8 bases left in between. CDR1 SGHTA and CDR2 FQGNSA come from the germline V gene. CDR3 length: 13 residues. The CDR3 is CASSSTLNQPQHF. In nucleotides, the CDR3 is TGTGCCAGCAGCTCCACCTTAAATCAGCCCCAGCATTTT.